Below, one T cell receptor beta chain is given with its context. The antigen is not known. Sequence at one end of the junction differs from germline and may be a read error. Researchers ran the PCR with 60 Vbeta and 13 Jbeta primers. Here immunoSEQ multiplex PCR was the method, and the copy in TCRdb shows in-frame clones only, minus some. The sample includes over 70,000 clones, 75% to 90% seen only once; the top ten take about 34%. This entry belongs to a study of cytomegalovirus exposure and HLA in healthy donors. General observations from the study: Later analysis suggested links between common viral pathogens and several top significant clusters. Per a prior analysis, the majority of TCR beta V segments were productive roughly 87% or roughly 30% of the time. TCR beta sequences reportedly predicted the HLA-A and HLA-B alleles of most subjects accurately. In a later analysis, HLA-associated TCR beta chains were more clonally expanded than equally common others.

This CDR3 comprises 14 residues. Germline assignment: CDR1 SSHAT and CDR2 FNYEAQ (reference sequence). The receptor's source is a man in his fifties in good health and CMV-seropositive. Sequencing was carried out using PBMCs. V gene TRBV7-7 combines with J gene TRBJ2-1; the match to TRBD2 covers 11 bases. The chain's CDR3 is CASSPGTSGHEQFF. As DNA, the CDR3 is TGTGCTAGCAGCCCCGGGACTAGCGGTCATGAGCAGTTCTTC.